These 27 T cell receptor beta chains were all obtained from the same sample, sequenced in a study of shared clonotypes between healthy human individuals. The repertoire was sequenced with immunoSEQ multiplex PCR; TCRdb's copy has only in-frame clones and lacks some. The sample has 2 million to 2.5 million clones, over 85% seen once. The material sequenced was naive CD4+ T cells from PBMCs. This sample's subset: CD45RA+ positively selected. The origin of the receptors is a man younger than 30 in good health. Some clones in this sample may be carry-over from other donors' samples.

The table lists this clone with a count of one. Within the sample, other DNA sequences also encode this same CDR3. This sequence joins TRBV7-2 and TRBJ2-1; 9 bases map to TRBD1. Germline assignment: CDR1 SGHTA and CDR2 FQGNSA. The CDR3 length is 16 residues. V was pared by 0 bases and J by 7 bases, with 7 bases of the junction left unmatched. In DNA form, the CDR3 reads TGTGCCAGCAGCTTAGCGGGGGGACAGGGAAGGAATGAGCAGTTCTTC. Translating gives CASSLAGGQGRNEQFF.

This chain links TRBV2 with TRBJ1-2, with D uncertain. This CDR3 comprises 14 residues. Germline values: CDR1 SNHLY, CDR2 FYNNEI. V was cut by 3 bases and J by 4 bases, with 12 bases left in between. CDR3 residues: CASSDQRALYGYTF. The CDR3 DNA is TGTGCCAGCAGTGATCAACGGGCCCTCTATGGCTACACCTTC.

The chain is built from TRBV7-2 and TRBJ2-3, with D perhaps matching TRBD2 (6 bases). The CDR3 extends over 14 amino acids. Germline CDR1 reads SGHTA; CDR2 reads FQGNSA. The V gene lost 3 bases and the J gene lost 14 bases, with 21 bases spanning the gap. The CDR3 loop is CASSLTVPGGRGYF. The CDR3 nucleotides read TGTGCCAGCAGCTTGACAGTGCCCGGAGGGCGGGGGTATTTT.

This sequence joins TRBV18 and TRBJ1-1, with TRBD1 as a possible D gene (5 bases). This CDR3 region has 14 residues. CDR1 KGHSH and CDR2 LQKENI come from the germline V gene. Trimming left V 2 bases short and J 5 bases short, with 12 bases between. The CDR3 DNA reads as TGTGCCAGCTCACCAGGGGCGCAGCGGACTGAAGCTTTCTTT. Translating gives CASSPGAQRTEAFF.

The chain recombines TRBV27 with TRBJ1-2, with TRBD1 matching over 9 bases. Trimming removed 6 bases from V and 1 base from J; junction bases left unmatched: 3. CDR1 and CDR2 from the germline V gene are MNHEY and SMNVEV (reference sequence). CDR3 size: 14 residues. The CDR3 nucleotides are TGTGCCAGCAGGGGGACAGGGCGTAACTATGGCTACACCTTC. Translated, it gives CASRGTGRNYGYTF.

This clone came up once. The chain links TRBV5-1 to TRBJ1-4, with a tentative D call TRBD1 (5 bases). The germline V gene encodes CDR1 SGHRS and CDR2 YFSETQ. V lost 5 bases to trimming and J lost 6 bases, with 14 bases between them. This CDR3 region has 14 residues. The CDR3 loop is CASSIGQIDEKLFF. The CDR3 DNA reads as TGCGCCAGCAGTATAGGACAAATCGATGAAAAACTGTTTTTT. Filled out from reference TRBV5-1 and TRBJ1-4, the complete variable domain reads KAGVTQTPRYLIKTRGQQVTLSCSPISGHRSVSWYQQTPGQGLQFLFEYFSETQRNKGNFPGRFSGRQFSNSRSEMNVSTLELGDSALYLCASSIGQIDEKLFFGSGTQLSVL.

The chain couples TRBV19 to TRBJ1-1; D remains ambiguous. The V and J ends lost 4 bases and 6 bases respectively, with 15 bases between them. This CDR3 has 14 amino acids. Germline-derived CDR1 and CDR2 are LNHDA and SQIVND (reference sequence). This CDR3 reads CASSSSRGWAEAFF. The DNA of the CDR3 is TGTGCCAGTAGTAGCTCCCGGGGTTGGGCTGAAGCTTTCTTT.

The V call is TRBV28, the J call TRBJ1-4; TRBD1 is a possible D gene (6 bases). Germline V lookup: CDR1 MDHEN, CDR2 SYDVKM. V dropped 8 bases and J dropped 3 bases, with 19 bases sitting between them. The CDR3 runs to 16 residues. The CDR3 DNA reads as TGTGCCAGCCGATTGCCCAGGGGTACAGCTAATGAAAAACTGTTTTTT. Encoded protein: CASRLPRGTANEKLFF.

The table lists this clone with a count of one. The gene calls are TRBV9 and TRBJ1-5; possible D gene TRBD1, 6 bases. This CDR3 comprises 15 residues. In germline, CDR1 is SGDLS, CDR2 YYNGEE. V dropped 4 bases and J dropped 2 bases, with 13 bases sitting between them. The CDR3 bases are TGTGCCAGCAGCCGCACAGGGCAGGGCAATCAGCCCCAGCATTTT. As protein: CASSRTGQGNQPQHF.

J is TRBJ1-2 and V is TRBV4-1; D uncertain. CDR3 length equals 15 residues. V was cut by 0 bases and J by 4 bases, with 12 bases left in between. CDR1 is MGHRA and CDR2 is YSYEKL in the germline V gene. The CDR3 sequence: CASSQDPKEAYGYTF. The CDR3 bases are TGCGCCAGCAGCCAAGATCCCAAGGAAGCCTATGGCTACACCTTC.

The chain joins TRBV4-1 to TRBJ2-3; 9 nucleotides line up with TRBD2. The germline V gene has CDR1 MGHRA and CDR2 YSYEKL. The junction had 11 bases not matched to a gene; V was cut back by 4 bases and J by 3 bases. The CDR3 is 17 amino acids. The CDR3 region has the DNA TGCGCCAGCAGCCCTATAGCGGGAGTTCGGAATACAGATACGCAGTATTTT. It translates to CASSPIAGVRNTDTQYF.

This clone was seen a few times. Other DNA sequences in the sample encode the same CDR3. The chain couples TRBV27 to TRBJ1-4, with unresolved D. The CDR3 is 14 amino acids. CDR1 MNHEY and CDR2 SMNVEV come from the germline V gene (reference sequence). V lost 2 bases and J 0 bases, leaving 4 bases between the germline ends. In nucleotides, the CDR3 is TGTGCCAGCAGTTTACTAGCAACTAATGAAAAACTGTTTTTT. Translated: CASSLLATNEKLFF.

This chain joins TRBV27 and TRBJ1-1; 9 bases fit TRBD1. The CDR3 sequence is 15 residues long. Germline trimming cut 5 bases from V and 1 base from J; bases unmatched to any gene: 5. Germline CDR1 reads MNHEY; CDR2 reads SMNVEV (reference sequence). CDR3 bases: TGTGCCAGCAGTGAACGACAGGGGGGGAACACTGAAGCTTTCTTT. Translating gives CASSERQGGNTEAFF.

DNA for the CDR3: TGTGCCAGCAGTGCCCGTAATCAGCCCCAGCATTTT. This translates into CASSARNQPQHF. The gene calls are TRBV28 and TRBJ1-5; D not resolved. V lost 5 bases, J lost 4 bases, and 6 bases lay in between. Germline V CDR1 and CDR2: MDHEN, SYDVKM. The CDR3 contains 12 residues.

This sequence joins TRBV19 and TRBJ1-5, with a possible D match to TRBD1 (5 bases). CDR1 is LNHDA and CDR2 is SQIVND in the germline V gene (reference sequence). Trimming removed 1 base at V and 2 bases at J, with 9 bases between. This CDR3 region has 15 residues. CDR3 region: CASSIVLTGNQPQHF. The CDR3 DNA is TGTGCCAGTAGTATAGTGCTGACAGGCAATCAGCCCCAGCATTTT.

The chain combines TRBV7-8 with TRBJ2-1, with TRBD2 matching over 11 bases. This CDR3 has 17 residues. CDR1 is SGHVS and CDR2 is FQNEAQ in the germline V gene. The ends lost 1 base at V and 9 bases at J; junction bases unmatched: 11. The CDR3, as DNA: TGTGCCAGCAGCTTAGACGTTGGGCTAGCGGGAGGAGGTGAGCAGTTCTTC. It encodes CASSLDVGLAGGGEQFF.

DNA for the CDR3: TGCGCCAGCAGCTTGGGACAGGGTAGCAATCAGCCCCAGCATTTT. This translates into CASSLGQGSNQPQHF. The chain recombines TRBV10-2 with TRBJ1-5; the match to TRBD1 covers 9 bases. Trimming cost V 6 bases and J 0 bases; bases outside gene matches: 3. Germline values: CDR1 WSHSY, CDR2 SAAADI. The CDR3 sequence is 15 residues long.

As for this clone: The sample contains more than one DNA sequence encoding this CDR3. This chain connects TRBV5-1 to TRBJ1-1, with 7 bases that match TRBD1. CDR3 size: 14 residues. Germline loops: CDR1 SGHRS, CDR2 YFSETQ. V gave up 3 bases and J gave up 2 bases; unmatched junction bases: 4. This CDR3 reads CASSSGQVNTEAFF. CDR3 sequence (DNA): TGCGCCAGCAGCTCCGGACAGGTAAACACTGAAGCTTTCTTT. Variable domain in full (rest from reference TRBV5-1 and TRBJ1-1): KAGVTQTPRYLIKTRGQQVTLSCSPISGHRSVSWYQQTPGQGLQFLFEYFSETQRNKGNFPGRFSGRQFSNSRSEMNVSTLELGDSALYLCASSSGQVNTEAFFGQGTRLTVV.

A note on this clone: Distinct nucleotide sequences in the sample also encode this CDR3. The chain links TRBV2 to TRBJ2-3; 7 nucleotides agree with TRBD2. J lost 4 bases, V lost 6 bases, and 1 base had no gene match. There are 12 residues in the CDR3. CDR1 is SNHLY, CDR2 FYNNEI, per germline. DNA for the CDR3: TGTGCCAGCAGGGCGGGGGCAGATACGCAGTATTTT. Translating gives CASRAGADTQYF. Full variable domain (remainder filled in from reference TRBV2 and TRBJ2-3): EPEVTQTPSHQVTQMGQEVILRCVPISNHLYFYWYRQILGQKVEFLVSFYNNEISEKSEIFDDQFSVERPDGSNFTLKIRSTKLEDSAMYFCASRAGADTQYFGPGTRLTVL.

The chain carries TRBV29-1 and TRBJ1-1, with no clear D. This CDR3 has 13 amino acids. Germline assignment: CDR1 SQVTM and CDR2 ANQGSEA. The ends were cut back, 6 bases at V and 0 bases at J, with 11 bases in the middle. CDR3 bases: TGCAGCGTAGTCAAGGTTATGAACACTGAAGCTTTCTTT. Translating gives CSVVKVMNTEAFF. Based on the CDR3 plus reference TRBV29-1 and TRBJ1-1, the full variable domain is SAVISQKPSRDICQRGTSLTIQCQVDSQVTMMFWYRQQPGQSLTLIATANQGSEATYESGFVIDKFPISRPNLTFSTLTVSNMSPEDSSIYLCSVVKVMNTEAFFGQGTRLTVV.

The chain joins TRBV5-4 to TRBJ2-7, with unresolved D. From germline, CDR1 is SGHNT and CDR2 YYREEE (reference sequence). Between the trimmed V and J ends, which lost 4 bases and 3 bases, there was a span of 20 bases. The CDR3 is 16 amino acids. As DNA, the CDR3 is TGTGCCAGCAGCCCGATGGGGATCTCGGGCTTCTACGAGCAGTACTTC. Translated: CASSPMGISGFYEQYF.

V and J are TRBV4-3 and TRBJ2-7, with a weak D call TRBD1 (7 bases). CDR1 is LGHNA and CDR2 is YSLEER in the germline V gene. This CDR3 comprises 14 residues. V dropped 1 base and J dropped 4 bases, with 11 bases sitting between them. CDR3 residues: CASSQGRGEYEQYF. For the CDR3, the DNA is TGCGCCAGCAGCCAAGGCAGGGGGGAATACGAGCAGTACTTC.

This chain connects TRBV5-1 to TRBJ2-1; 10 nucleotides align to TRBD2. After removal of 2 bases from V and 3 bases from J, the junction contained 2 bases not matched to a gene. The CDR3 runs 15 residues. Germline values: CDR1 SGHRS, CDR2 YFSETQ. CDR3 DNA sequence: TGCGCCAGCAGCTTCATAGCGGGAGGCTACAATGAGCAGTTCTTC. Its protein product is CASSFIAGGYNEQFF.

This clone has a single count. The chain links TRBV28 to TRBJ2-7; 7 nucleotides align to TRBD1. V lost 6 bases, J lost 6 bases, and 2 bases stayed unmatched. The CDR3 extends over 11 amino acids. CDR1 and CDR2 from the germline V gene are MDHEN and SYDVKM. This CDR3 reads CASRGGAEQYF. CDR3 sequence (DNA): TGTGCCAGCAGAGGGGGCGCCGAGCAGTACTTC.

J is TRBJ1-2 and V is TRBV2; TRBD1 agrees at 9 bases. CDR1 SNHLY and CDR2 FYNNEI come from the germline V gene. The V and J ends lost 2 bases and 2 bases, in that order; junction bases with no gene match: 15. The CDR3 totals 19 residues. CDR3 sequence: CASSELAGTGPLLNYGYTF. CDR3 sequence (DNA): TGTGCCAGCAGTGAACTAGCCGGGACAGGGCCACTATTAAACTATGGCTACACCTTC.

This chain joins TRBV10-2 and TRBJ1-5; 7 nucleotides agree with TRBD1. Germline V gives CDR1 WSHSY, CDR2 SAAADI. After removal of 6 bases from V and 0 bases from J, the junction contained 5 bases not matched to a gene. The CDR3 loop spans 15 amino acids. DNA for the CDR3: TGCGCCAGCAGAGGGACAGACTATAGCAATCAGCCCCAGCATTTT. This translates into CASRGTDYSNQPQHF.

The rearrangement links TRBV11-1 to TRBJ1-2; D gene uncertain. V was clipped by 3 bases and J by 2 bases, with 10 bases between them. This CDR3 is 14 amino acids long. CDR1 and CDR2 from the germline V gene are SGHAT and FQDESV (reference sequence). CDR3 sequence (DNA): TGTGCCAGCAGCTTTGGACCCTTAAACTATGGCTACACCTTC. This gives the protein CASSFGPLNYGYTF.